A single sample gave rise to the 7 T cell receptor beta chains below, sequenced in a study of blood T cell repertoires in COVID-19. Only in-frame clones appear in the TCRdb table, and some are missing; sequencing was by immunoSEQ multiplex PCR. The sample shows fewer than 300,000 clones, 85% of them seen only once. Sequencing was performed on peripheral blood. Source of these receptors: a human donor in a cohort sampled during active COVID-19.

This chain links TRBV19 with TRBJ1-1, with D maybe TRBD1 (5 bases). V lost 0 bases, J lost 3 bases, and 20 bases lay in between. Germline V gene lookup returns CDR1 LNHDA and CDR2 SQIVND (reference sequence). This CDR3 is 18 amino acids long. The CDR3 loop reads CASSIETPGLIFYTEAFF. The CDR3 DNA sequence: TGTGCCAGTAGTATAGAGACCCCGGGACTGATCTTCTACACTGAAGCTTTCTTT.

The V gene is TRBV19, the J gene TRBJ2-2; TRBD2 agrees at 8 bases. The germline V gene has CDR1 LNHDA and CDR2 SQIVND (reference sequence). V lost 2 bases and J lost 4; bases outside the gene matches: 3. The CDR3 spans 15 residues. DNA for the CDR3: TGTGCCAGTAGTATAAGCGGGAGAGGCACCGGGGAGCTGTTTTTT. The encoded protein is CASSISGRGTGELFF.

The chain carries TRBV5-1 and TRBJ2-7, with D possibly TRBD2 on 5 matching bases. Germline V lookup: CDR1 SGHRS, CDR2 YFSETQ. Deletions cut 2 bases from V and 1 base from J, with 13 bases between. CDR3 length: 15 amino acids. DNA for the CDR3: TGCGCCAGCAGCTTATATGATAGAGGGTCCTACGAGCAGTACTTC. This codes for CASSLYDRGSYEQYF.

The chain joins TRBV6-5 to TRBJ2-1; a possible D gene is TRBD2 (5 bases). The CDR3 spans 15 residues. With 4 bases removed from V and 15 bases from J, the gap between germline ends came to 25 bases. The germline V gene encodes CDR1 MNHEY and CDR2 SVGAGI. The CDR3 sequence is CASSFRNEVGKGLFF. CDR3 coding DNA: TGTGCCAGCAGTTTCCGTAACGAGGTCGGGAAAGGGCTGTTCTTC.

The V call is TRBV5-6, the J call TRBJ2-1; 8 nucleotides agree with TRBD2. Looked up from germline, CDR1 is SGHDT and CDR2 is YYEEEE. The CDR3 has 15 amino acids. V lost 7 bases and J lost 5; bases outside the gene matches: 11. The CDR3 loop is CASGVRQRENNEQFF. As DNA, the CDR3 is TGTGCCAGCGGTGTACGCCAGCGGGAGAACAATGAGCAGTTCTTC.

For this clone: This specimen includes other DNA sequences encoding the same CDR3. The V and J genes are TRBV9 and TRBJ1-1; D remains ambiguous. Between the trimmed V and J ends, which lost 0 bases and 1 base, there was a span of 7 bases. CDR3 length: 14 amino acids. From germline, CDR1 is SGDLS and CDR2 YYNGEE. The CDR3 region is CASSVVSGNTEAFF. The CDR3 coding sequence is TGTGCCAGCAGCGTAGTTTCGGGGAACACTGAAGCTTTCTTT.

In this sample, this clone turned up once. The CDR3 bases are TGTGCCATCAGTAGCGTTGGGACTAGCGGGAGGAACTCCTACGAGCAGTACTTC. This codes for CAISSVGTSGRNSYEQYF. The chain employs TRBV10-3 and TRBJ2-7, with 15 positions matching TRBD2. V trimming: 5 bases; J trimming: 0 bases; junction bases outside the gene matches: 8. Germline CDR1 reads ENHRY; CDR2 reads SYGVKD. The CDR3 runs 18 residues.